This entry concerns a single T cell receptor beta chain. The sample is drawn from a study of PD-1 blockade in classical Hodgkin lymphoma. Time point denoted: newly diagnosed, previously untreated cHL patient sample. Generated by immunoSEQ multiplex PCR, the TCRdb table keeps only in-frame clones and is missing some. This sample has roughly 68,000 clones, with over 85% found just once. V lost 5 bases, J lost 5 bases, and 5 bases stayed unmatched. Germline CDR1 reads SGHTA; CDR2 reads FQGNSA. The CDR3 consists of 13 residues. The sequencing input was peripheral blood mononuclear cells (PBMCs). The receptor was derived from a human donor with classical Hodgkin lymphoma. V is TRBV7-2 and J is TRBJ2-5, with TRBD2 identical over 7 bases. The chain's CDR3 is CASSAGARETQYF. The CDR3 DNA reads as TGTGCCAGCAGCGCGGGAGCGAGGGAGACCCAGTACTTC. The whole variable domain, remainder taken from reference TRBV7-2 and TRBJ2-5, is GAGVSQSPSNKVTEKGKDVELRCDPISGHTALYWYRQSLGQGLEFLIYFQGNSAPDKSGLPSDRFSAERTGGSVSTLTIQRTQQEDSAVYLCASSAGARETQYFGPGTRLLVL.